The 10 T cell receptor beta chains presented below share a single source sample, sequenced in a study of blood T cell repertoires in COVID-19. Data came from immunoSEQ multiplex PCR; TCRdb stores just in-frame clones and leaves some out. The sample has around 150,000 clones, 85% to 90% seen once; the top ten hold less than 8.5%. The specimen sequenced was PBMCs or T cells enriched from blood (not recorded which). The receptors stem from a woman aged 45-65 years who had recovered from COVID-19.

The sample holds a few counts of this clone. The chain is built from TRBV5-6 and TRBJ1-3; 9 bases align to TRBD1. The CDR3 extends over 15 amino acids. Germline CDR1 and CDR2: SGHDT and YYEEEE. With V trimmed by 1 base and J by 7 bases, 6 bases remained unmatched. CDR3 loop: CASSLSQGTGNTIYF. Written as DNA, the CDR3 is TGTGCCAGCAGCTTGTCACAGGGGACAGGGAACACCATATATTTT.

This chain links TRBV7-2 with TRBJ2-5, with a possible D match to TRBD2 (6 bases). Trimming removed 2 bases from V and 2 bases from J, with 12 bases in between. Germline V gives CDR1 SGHTA, CDR2 FQGNSA. The CDR3 totals 15 residues. The CDR3 reads CASSLMGRHQETQYF. The CDR3 DNA reads as TGTGCCAGCAGCTTAATGGGGAGGCATCAAGAGACCCAGTACTTC.

V usage is TRBV9 and J usage is TRBJ2-2, with D perhaps matching TRBD1 (6 bases). The CDR3 has 16 amino acids. V gave up 4 bases and J gave up 2 bases, with 15 bases separating them. CDR1 and CDR2 (germline): SGDLS, YYNGEE. The DNA for the CDR3 is TGTGCCAGCAGCCCAACCTGGACAGCTAACACCGGGGAGCTGTTTTTT. As protein: CASSPTWTANTGELFF.

The chain couples TRBV9 to TRBJ2-7; perhaps TRBD1 as D (6 bases). CDR1 SGDLS and CDR2 YYNGEE come from the germline V gene. The V gene lost 0 bases and the J gene lost 4 bases, with 14 bases spanning the gap. The CDR3 is made up of 15 amino acids. CDR3 protein: CASSVAAGAIYEQYF. The CDR3 coding sequence is TGTGCCAGCAGCGTAGCGGCAGGGGCCATTTACGAGCAGTACTTC. The full variable domain, completed using reference TRBV9 and TRBJ2-7, is DSGVTQTPKHLITATGQRVTLRCSPRSGDLSVYWYQQSLDQGLQFLIQYYNGEERAKGNILERFSAQQFPDLHSELNLSSLELGDSALYFCASSVAAGAIYEQYFGPGTRLTVT.

This chain connects TRBV19 to TRBJ1-3; 9 bases fit TRBD1. Germline assignment: CDR1 LNHDA and CDR2 SQIVND (reference sequence). The CDR3 sequence is 15 residues long. V lost 6 bases, J lost 2 bases, and 5 bases stayed unmatched. The CDR3 here is CASRGQGIAGNTIYF. CDR3 in DNA: TGTGCCAGTAGGGGACAGGGCATAGCTGGAAACACCATATATTTT.

The chain carries TRBV7-9 and TRBJ1-2; D is undetermined. Germline CDR1 is SEHNR and CDR2 is FQNEAQ (reference sequence). Trimming took 5 bases from V and 6 from J, leaving 7 bases between them. The CDR3 consists of 11 residues. The CDR3 loop is CASSQADGYTF. CDR3 nucleotides: TGTGCCAGCAGCCAAGCGGATGGCTACACCTTC.

The chain uses TRBV4-2 and TRBJ2-5; 11 bases map to TRBD2. Germline lookup yields CDR1 LGHNA and CDR2 YNFKEQ. This CDR3 has 17 residues. Trimming removed 1 base from V and 5 bases from J; junction bases left unmatched: 9. Written as DNA, the CDR3 is TGTGCCAGCAGCCAAGCCCCAACTAGCGGGGGACTGGAGACCCAGTACTTC. Protein sequence: CASSQAPTSGGLETQYF.

The table lists this clone with a few counts. The V and J genes are TRBV7-2 and TRBJ1-1; D unresolved. Per germline, CDR1 SGHTA and CDR2 FQGNSA. This CDR3 comprises 15 residues. V was clipped by 1 base and J by 1 base, with 10 bases between them. CDR3 sequence reads: CASSLVLATNTEAFF. As DNA, the CDR3 is TGTGCCAGCAGCTTAGTGCTGGCCACGAACACTGAAGCTTTCTTT.

In its sample, this clone was seen a few times. The chain carries TRBV14 and TRBJ1-6; D call uncertain. V dropped 2 bases and J dropped 5 bases, with 19 bases sitting between them. The CDR3 extends over 18 amino acids. CDR1 is SGHDN, CDR2 FVKESK, per germline. CDR3 in amino acids: CASSQIPFSIFDNSPLHF. The CDR3, as DNA: TGTGCCAGCAGCCAAATCCCATTCAGTATCTTCGATAATTCACCCCTCCACTTT. Looking up the rest from reference TRBV14 and TRBJ1-6 gives the full variable domain: EAGVTQFPSHSVIEKGQTVTLRCDPISGHDNLYWYRRVMGKEIKFLLHFVKESKQDESGMPNNRFLAERTGGTYSTLKVQPAELEDSGVYFCASSQIPFSIFDNSPLHFGNGTRLTVT.

Only one count was recorded for this clone. V is TRBV29-1 and J is TRBJ2-7, with a tentative D call TRBD1 (5 bases). Germline CDR1 and CDR2: SQVTM and ANQGSEA. The V gene lost 5 bases and the J gene lost 2 bases, with 7 bases spanning the gap. The CDR3 is 11 amino acids. In DNA, the CDR3 is TGCAGCGTTTCCAGGGCCTACGAGCAGTACTTC. It yields the protein CSVSRAYEQYF.